These T cell receptor beta chains were read from a single sample in a study of blood T cell repertoires in COVID-19. The protocol was immunoSEQ multiplex PCR, while the TCRdb copy is restricted to in-frame clones and leaves out a portion. This repertoire shows over 100,000 clones, approximately 85% found once; its top ten account for approximately 7.9%. Sequencing was performed on peripheral blood. These receptors came from a man between 65 and 79 years old with acute or convalescent COVID-19. Both conserved end residues are part of each CDR3. The D gene is left open where the match is weak.

D: .
V: TRBV9
J: TRBJ1-1
DNA: TGTGCCAGCAGCTGGACAGCCGAAATTTCGACTGAAGCTTTCTTT
CDR3: CASSWTAEISTEAFF

D: .
V: TRBV6-2/TRBV6-3
J: TRBJ2-7
DNA: TGTGCCAGCAGTCCCAAGGGGGGGGCCTACGAGCAGTACTTC
CDR3: CASSPKGGAYEQYF

D: .
V: TRBV28
J: TRBJ1-6
DNA: TGTGCCAGCAATGGGGGGGACCGAATTTATTCACCCCTCCACTTT
CDR3: CASNGGDRIYSPLHF

D: TRBD1
V: TRBV2
J: TRBJ1-5
DNA: TGTGCCAGCAGACCGGGACAGGGAGGCAATCAGCCCCAGCATTTT
CDR3: CASRPGQGGNQPQHF

D: .
V: TRBV1
J: TRBJ1-2
DNA: TGCACCAGCAGCCAAGATACATGGGGCTACACCTTC
CDR3: CTSSQDTWGYTF

D: .
V: TRBV5-1
J: TRBJ2-1
DNA: TGCGCCAGCAGCTTGGCCAATAGCCGGCTTCGGTACAATGAGCAGTTCTTC
CDR3: CASSLANSRLRYNEQFF

D: TRBD2
V: TRBV10-3
J: TRBJ2-7
DNA: TGTGCCATCAAGCCTAGCGGGGGCTACGAGCAGTACTTC
CDR3: CAIKPSGGYEQYF

D: TRBD2
V: TRBV28
J: TRBJ2-7
DNA: TGTGCCAGCAGTTTATCGGGGGGTTCCTACGAGCAGTACTTC
CDR3: CASSLSGGSYEQYF

D: TRBD1
V: TRBV5-1
J: TRBJ1-1
DNA: TGCGCCAGCAGCCTAGACAGGGACACTGAAGCTTTCTTT
CDR3: CASSLDRDTEAFF

D: .
V: TRBV19
J: TRBJ2-3
DNA: TGTGCCAGTAGTGGTGCGGGAATCACAGATACGCAGTATTTT
CDR3: CASSGAGITDTQYF

D: TRBD1
V: TRBV5-1
J: TRBJ2-3
DNA: TGCGCCAGCAGCTTGCCGGGACAGGGCACAGATACGCAGTATTTT
CDR3: CASSLPGQGTDTQYF

D: .
V: TRBV3-1/TRBV3-2
J: TRBJ1-1
DNA: TGTGCCAGCAGCCAAGGGGACACGGGGTTAGCTTTCTTT
CDR3: CASSQGDTGLAFF

D: TRBD1
V: TRBV19
J: TRBJ1-5
DNA: TGTGCCAGTAGTGCCGACAGGGGTAGCAATCAGCCCCAGCATTTT
CDR3: CASSADRGSNQPQHF

D: .
V: TRBV20-1
J: TRBJ1-1
DNA: TGCAGTGCTCGGGTGAACACTGAAGCTTTCTTT
CDR3: CSARVNTEAFF

D: TRBD1
V: TRBV3-1/TRBV3-2
J: TRBJ2-1
DNA: TGTGCCAGCAGCCCTATGACAGGGGGCTACAATGAGCAGTTCTTC
CDR3: CASSPMTGGYNEQFF

D: TRBD1
V: TRBV4-1
J: TRBJ2-1
DNA: TGCGCCAGCAGCCGAGGGGTACAAGGACAGGGTGCCAATGAGCAGTTCTTC
CDR3: CASSRGVQGQGANEQFF